The next 17 T cell receptor beta chains were all read from a single sample in a study of T cell responses to AZD1222 COVID-19 vaccine (dated by TCRdb to about 2021). To prepare the library, the immunoSEQ multiplex PCR assay was applied. Sourced from immuneACCESS, this table was stored by TCRdb with only in-frame sequences that have V and J called. A share of the clones is absent; for the studies checked, an unresolved V gene accounts for under half, and the remainder has no known explanation. This sample gives 100,000 to 120,000 clones in total; roughly 85% of them show up just once. The top ten constitute under 3.5% of the sample. The sample's time point, from its label and the paper: baseline before first vaccination. Specimen: peripheral blood, collected on day 0 of AZD1222 vaccination. The source of these receptors is an adult in good health.

V and J are TRBV27 and TRBJ2-7, with D possibly TRBD2 on 7 matching bases. Trimming took 1 base from V and 3 from J, leaving 13 bases between them. Per the germline V gene, CDR1 is MNHEY and CDR2 is SMNVEV (reference sequence). The CDR3 spans 15 residues. The CDR3 region has the DNA TGTGCCAGCAGTTTATTAGGGGGGGAGAACTACGAGCAGTACTTC. Its protein is CASSLLGGENYEQYF.

The V and J genes are TRBV2 and TRBJ1-2; TRBD1 is a possible D gene (5 bases). CDR1 and CDR2 from the germline V gene are SNHLY and FYNNEI. There are 13 residues in the CDR3. The V gene lost 4 bases and the J gene lost 8 bases, with 14 bases spanning the gap. The CDR3 bases are TGTGCCAGCAGTGGACAGCCCCGTTACGGCTACACCTTC. Its translation: CASSGQPRYGYTF.

This clone has only one observation. V is TRBV19 and J is TRBJ1-5; TRBD1 is a possible D gene (5 bases). The V end lost 5 bases, the J end lost 4 bases, and 9 bases lay between the germline ends. Germline loops: CDR1 LNHDA, CDR2 SQIVND (reference sequence). CDR3 size: 13 residues. The CDR3 DNA reads as TGTGCCAGTAGTTTCTCAGGGAATCAGCCCCAGCATTTT. This gives the protein CASSFSGNQPQHF.

This clone was picked up a small number of times. The chain carries TRBV11-2 and TRBJ2-7; 8 bases are shared with TRBD1. The junction had 8 bases not matched to a gene; V was cut back by 5 bases and J by 2 bases. The CDR3 sequence is 15 residues long. Germline CDR1 and CDR2: SGHAT and FQNNGV. Here the CDR3 DNA reads TGTGCCAGCAGCCCTGGACAGGGATACACCTACGAGCAGTACTTC. It yields the protein CASSPGQGYTYEQYF.

The chain employs TRBV4-3 and TRBJ2-2; 7 nucleotides agree with TRBD2. With 7 bases clipped from V and 4 bases from J, the junction kept 6 bases outside the gene matches. This CDR3 contains 14 residues. The germline gives CDR1 LGHNA, CDR2 YSLEER. The CDR3 protein is CASTSSGGTGELFF. Here the CDR3 DNA reads TGCGCCAGCACTTCATCGGGGGGCACCGGGGAGCTGTTTTTT.

The V and J genes are TRBV9 and TRBJ2-5; unclear D gene. Germline CDR1 is SGDLS and CDR2 is YYNGEE. The length of the CDR3 is 14 residues. Trimming took 0 bases from V and 1 from J, leaving 7 bases between them. The CDR3 sequence is CASSVGQLQETQYF. The DNA for the CDR3 is TGTGCCAGCAGCGTAGGGCAGCTCCAAGAGACCCAGTACTTC. Together with reference TRBV9 and TRBJ2-5, the CDR3 gives the full variable domain: DSGVTQTPKHLITATGQRVTLRCSPRSGDLSVYWYQQSLDQGLQFLIQYYNGEERAKGNILERFSAQQFPDLHSELNLSSLELGDSALYFCASSVGQLQETQYFGPGTRLLVL.

The J gene is TRBJ1-1, the V gene TRBV5-1; weak D call: TRBD1 (6 bases). The CDR3 contains 15 residues. The V gene's germline CDR1 is SGHRS and CDR2 YFSETQ. The V end lost 0 bases, the J end lost 4 bases, and 13 bases lay between the germline ends. CDR3 nucleotides: TGCGCCAGCAGCTTGGAGGGCAGGGGAGTCACTGAAGCTTTCTTT. Translating it yields CASSLEGRGVTEAFF. Complete variable domain (other parts from reference TRBV5-1 and TRBJ1-1): KAGVTQTPRYLIKTRGQQVTLSCSPISGHRSVSWYQQTPGQGLQFLFEYFSETQRNKGNFPGRFSGRQFSNSRSEMNVSTLELGDSALYLCASSLEGRGVTEAFFGQGTRLTVV.

V and J are TRBV12-3 or TRBV12-4 and TRBJ1-2; possible D gene TRBD1, 5 bases. The CDR3 has 11 residues. The ends were cut back, 7 bases at V and 5 bases at J, with 8 bases in the middle. As DNA, the CDR3 is TGTGCCAGCACCTGGGGGTATGGCTACACCTTC. It yields the protein CASTWGYGYTF.

The genes are TRBV5-5 and TRBJ2-5; 8 positions match TRBD1. V lost 0 bases to trimming and J lost 5 bases; unmatched junction nucleotides: 12. Germline CDR1 and CDR2: SGHKS and YYEKEE (reference sequence). The CDR3 length is 17 residues. DNA for the CDR3: TGTGCCAGCAGCTTGGAACTAGACAGGGGAATTTGGGAGACCCAGTACTTC. It translates to CASSLELDRGIWETQYF.

V gene TRBV28 combines with J gene TRBJ1-5; 7 positions match TRBD1. V lost 4 bases, J lost 4 bases, and 4 bases stayed unmatched. This CDR3 is 14 amino acids long. Germline assignment: CDR1 MDHEN and CDR2 SYDVKM. In DNA form, the CDR3 reads TGTGCCAGCAGTTCTATACAGGGGAATCAGCCCCAGCATTTT. This sequence encodes CASSSIQGNQPQHF.

The gene calls are TRBV7-2 and TRBJ1-5; 9 bases agree with TRBD1. Trimming removed 8 bases from V and 2 bases from J; junction bases left unmatched: 13. Germline assignment: CDR1 SGHTA and CDR2 FQGNSA. This CDR3 contains 17 residues. This CDR3 is CASGPGTGFFGNQPQHF. The CDR3 nucleotides read TGTGCCAGCGGACCGGGGACAGGGTTCTTTGGCAATCAGCCCCAGCATTTT.

The V gene is TRBV19, the J gene TRBJ2-3; D perhaps matches TRBD2 (7 bases). V lost 1 base to trimming and J lost 7 bases, with 21 bases between them. The CDR3 has 17 amino acids. Germline CDR1 reads LNHDA; CDR2 reads SQIVND (reference sequence). CDR3 residues: CASSIGTPRGASNTQYF. Here the CDR3 DNA reads TGTGCCAGTAGTATAGGTACTCCCCGGGGGGCCTCAAATACGCAGTATTTT.

The chain has TRBV5-1 and TRBJ2-6; D might be TRBD2 (5 bases). There are 16 residues in the CDR3. Trimming took off 0 bases at V and 2 bases at J, with 9 bases between the two ends. Germline CDR1 is SGHRS and CDR2 is YFSETQ. Written as DNA, the CDR3 is TGCGCCAGCAGCTTGGCGGGGATCCCTGGGGCCAACGTCCTGACTTTC. Its protein product is CASSLAGIPGANVLTF.

The V gene is TRBV4-1, the J gene TRBJ2-7; 12 nucleotides match TRBD2. Germline CDR1 is MGHRA and CDR2 is YSYEKL. V lost 2 bases and J lost 5; bases outside the gene matches: 4. CDR3 length: 15 amino acids. CDR3 DNA sequence: TGCGCCAGCAGCCAACCTCTAGCGGGAGGGGACGAGCAGTACTTC. Translated: CASSQPLAGGDEQYF.

The chain has TRBV5-1 and TRBJ2-1, with 7 bases matching TRBD2. CDR1 is SGHRS and CDR2 is YFSETQ in the germline V gene. The trim removed 0 bases at V and 4 bases at J, leaving 10 bases unmatched. This CDR3 spans 17 amino acids. CDR3 loop: CASSLGPALAAYNEQFF. Here the CDR3 DNA reads TGCGCCAGCAGCTTGGGCCCTGCTCTAGCGGCATACAATGAGCAGTTCTTC.

CDR3 sequence: CASSANSGRAYGYTF. The CDR3, as DNA: TGTGCCAGCAGTGCAAACTCGGGCAGGGCCTATGGCTACACCTTC. This rearrangement joins TRBV6-4 to TRBJ1-2; TRBD1 is a possible D gene (5 bases). Per the germline V gene, CDR1 is MRHNA and CDR2 is SNTAGT. The CDR3 runs 15 residues. V was trimmed by 4 bases and J by 4 bases, leaving 16 bases between them.

The V and J genes are TRBV11-2 and TRBJ2-3; 8 bases are shared with TRBD2. Germline V gene lookup returns CDR1 SGHAT and CDR2 FQNNGV. The CDR3 runs to 15 residues. V lost 4 bases and J lost 3; bases outside the gene matches: 6. The CDR3 sequence is CASSSGGGSTDTQYF. The CDR3 coding sequence is TGTGCCAGCAGCTCAGGCGGGGGGTCAACAGATACGCAGTATTTT.